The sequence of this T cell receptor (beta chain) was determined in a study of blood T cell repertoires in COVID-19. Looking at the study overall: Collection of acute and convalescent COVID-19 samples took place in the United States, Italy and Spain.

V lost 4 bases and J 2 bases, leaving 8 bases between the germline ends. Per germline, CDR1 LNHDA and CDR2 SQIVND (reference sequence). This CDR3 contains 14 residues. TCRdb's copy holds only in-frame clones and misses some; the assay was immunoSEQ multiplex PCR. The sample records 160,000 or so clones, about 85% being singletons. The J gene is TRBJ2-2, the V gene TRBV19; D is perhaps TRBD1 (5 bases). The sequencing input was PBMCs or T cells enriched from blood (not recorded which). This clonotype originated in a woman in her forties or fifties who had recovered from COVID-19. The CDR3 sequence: CASSRGQNTGELFF. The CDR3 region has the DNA TGTGCCAGTAGTAGGGGCCAAAACACCGGGGAGCTGTTTTTT.